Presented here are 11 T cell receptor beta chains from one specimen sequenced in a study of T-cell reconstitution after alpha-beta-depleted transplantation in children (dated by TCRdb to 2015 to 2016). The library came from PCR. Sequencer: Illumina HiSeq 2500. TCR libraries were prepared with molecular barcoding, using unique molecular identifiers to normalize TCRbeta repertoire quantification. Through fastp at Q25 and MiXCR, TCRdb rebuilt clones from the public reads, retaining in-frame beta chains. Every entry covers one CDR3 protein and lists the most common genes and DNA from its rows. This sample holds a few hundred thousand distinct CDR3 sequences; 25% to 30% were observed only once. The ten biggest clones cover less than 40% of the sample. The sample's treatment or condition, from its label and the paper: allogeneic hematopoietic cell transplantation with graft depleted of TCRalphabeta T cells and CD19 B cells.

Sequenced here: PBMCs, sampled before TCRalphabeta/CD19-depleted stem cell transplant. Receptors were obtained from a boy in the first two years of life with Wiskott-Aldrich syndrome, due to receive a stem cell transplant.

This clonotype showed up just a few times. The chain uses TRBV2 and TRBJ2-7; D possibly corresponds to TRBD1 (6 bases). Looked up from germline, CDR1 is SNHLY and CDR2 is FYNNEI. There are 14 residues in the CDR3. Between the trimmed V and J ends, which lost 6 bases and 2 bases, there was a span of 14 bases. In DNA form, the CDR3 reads TGTGCCAGCAGCGCAGACAGGTCCCCCTACGAGCAGTACTTC. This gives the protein CASSADRSPYEQYF.

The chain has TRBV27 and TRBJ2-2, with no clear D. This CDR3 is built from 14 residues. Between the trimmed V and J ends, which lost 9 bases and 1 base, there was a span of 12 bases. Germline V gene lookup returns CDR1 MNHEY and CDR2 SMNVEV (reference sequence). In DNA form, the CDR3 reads TGTGCCAGTAACCCTCACCGGAACACCGGGGAGCTGTTTTTT. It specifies CASNPHRNTGELFF.

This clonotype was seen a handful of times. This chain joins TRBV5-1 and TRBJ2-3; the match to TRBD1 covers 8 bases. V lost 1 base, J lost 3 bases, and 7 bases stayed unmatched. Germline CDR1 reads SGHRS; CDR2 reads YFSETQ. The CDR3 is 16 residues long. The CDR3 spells CASSLFSRGLTDTQYF. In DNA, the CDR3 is TGCGCCAGCAGCTTGTTTTCCAGGGGGCTGACAGATACGCAGTATTTT.

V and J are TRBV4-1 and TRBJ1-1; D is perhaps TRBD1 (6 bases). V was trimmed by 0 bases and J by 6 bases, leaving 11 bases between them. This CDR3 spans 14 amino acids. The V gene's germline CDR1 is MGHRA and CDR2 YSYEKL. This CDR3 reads CASSQEEQGPEAFF. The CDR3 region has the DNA TGCGCCAGCAGCCAAGAGGAACAGGGCCCTGAAGCTTTCTTT.

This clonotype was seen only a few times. CDR3 coding DNA: TGTGCCAGCAGCTCACGGCTCTTCGGGGAGCTGTTTTTT. It codes for CASSSRLFGELFF. This chain uses TRBV7-6 with TRBJ2-2; D is uncertain. The CDR3 sequence is 13 residues long. V gave up 4 bases and J gave up 7 bases, with 10 bases separating them. Per germline, CDR1 SGHVS and CDR2 FNYEAQ.

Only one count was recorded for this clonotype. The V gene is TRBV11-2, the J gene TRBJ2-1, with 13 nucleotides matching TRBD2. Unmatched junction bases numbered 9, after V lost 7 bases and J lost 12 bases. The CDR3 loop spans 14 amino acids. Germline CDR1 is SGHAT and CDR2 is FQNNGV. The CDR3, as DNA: TGTGCCAGCAAGCGACTAGCGGGAGGCCGTGTGCAGTTCTTC. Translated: CASKRLAGGRVQFF.

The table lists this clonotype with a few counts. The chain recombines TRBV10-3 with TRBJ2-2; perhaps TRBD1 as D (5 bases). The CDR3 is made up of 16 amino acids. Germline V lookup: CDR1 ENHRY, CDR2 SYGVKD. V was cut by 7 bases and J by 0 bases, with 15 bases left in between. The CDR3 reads CAIKGWGTTNTGELFF. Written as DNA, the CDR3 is TGTGCCATCAAGGGCTGGGGCACTACGAACACCGGGGAGCTGTTTTTT.

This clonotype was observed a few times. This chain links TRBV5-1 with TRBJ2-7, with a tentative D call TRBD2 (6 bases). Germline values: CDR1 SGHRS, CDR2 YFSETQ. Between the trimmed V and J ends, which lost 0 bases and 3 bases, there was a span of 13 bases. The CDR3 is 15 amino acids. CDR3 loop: CASSLVGGEYYEQYF. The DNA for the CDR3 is TGCGCCAGCAGCTTGGTGGGCGGGGAGTACTACGAGCAGTACTTC.

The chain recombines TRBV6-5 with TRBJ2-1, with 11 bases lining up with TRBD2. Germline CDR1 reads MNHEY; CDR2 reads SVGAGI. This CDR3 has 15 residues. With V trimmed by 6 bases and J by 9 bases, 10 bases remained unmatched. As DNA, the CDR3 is TGTGCCAGCAGGCGGGTAGCGGGAGGGTACGGTGAGCAGTTCTTC. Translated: CASRRVAGGYGEQFF.

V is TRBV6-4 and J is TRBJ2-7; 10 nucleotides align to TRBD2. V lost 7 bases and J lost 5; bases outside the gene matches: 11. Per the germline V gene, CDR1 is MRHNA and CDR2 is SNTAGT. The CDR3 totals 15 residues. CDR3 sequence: CASNPSGRASDEQYF. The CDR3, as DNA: TGTGCCAGCAATCCCAGCGGGAGGGCCAGCGACGAGCAGTACTTC.

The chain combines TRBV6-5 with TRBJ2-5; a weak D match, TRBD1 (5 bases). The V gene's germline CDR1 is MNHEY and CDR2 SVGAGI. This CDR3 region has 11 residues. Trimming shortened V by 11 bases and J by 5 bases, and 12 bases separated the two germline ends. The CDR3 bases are TGTGCCGACAGATACGGGGAGACCCAGTACTTC. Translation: CADRYGETQYF.